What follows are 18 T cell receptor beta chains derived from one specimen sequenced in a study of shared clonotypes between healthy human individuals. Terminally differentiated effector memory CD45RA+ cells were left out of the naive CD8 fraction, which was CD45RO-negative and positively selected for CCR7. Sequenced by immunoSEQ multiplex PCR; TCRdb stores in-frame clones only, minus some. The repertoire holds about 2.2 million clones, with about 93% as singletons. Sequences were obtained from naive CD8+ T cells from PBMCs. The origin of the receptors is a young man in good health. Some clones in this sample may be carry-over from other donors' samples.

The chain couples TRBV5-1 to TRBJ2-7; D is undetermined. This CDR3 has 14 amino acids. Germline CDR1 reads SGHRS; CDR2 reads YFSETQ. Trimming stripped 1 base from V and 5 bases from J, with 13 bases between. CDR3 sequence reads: CASSLRSGLDEQYF. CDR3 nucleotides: TGCGCCAGCAGCTTGAGGTCCGGGCTTGACGAGCAGTACTTC. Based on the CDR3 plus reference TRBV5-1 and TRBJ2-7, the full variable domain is KAGVTQTPRYLIKTRGQQVTLSCSPISGHRSVSWYQQTPGQGLQFLFEYFSETQRNKGNFPGRFSGRQFSNSRSEMNVSTLELGDSALYLCASSLRSGLDEQYFGPGTRLTVT.

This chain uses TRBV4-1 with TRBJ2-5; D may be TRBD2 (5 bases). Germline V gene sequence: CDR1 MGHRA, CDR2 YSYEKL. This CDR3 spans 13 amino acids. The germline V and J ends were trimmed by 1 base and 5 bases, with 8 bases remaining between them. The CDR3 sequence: CASSQGRVETQYF. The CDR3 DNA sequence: TGCGCCAGCAGCCAAGGGCGGGTGGAGACCCAGTACTTC.

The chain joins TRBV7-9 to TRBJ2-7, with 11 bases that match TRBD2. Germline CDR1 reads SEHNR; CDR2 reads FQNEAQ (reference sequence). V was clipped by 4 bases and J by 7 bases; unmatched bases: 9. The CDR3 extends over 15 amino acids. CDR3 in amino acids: CASSSRLAGTGEQYF. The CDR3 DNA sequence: TGTGCCAGCAGCTCCAGACTAGCGGGAACGGGAGAGCAGTACTTC.

CDR3 nucleotides: TGTGCCAGCAGCCCCTACACAGATACGCAGTATTTT. Translating gives CASSPYTDTQYF. The chain recombines TRBV11-2 with TRBJ2-3; D unresolved. The V gene's germline CDR1 is SGHAT and CDR2 FQNNGV. The ends were cut back, 5 bases at V and 2 bases at J, with 5 bases in the middle. The CDR3 runs 12 residues. Looking up the rest from reference TRBV11-2 and TRBJ2-3 gives the full variable domain: EAGVAQSPRYKIIEKRQSVAFWCNPISGHATLYWYQQILGQGPKLLIQFQNNGVVDDSQLPKDRFSAERLKGVDSTLKIQPAKLEDSAVYLCASSPYTDTQYFGPGTRLTVL.

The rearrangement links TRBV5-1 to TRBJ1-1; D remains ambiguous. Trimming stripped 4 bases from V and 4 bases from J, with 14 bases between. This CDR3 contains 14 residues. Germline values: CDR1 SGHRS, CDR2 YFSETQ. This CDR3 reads CASSPSASGTEAFF. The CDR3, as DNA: TGCGCCAGCAGCCCTTCGGCGAGTGGCACTGAAGCTTTCTTT.

The CDR3 is CASSAEGGLGFGNEFF. CDR3 DNA sequence: TGTGCCAGCAGCGCCGAGGGGGGACTAGGTTTTGGGAACGAGTTCTTC. The V gene is TRBV9, the J gene TRBJ2-1; TRBD2 matches at 8 bases. With 3 bases clipped from V and 14 bases from J, the junction kept 19 bases outside the gene matches. Germline CDR1 is SGDLS and CDR2 is YYNGEE. The CDR3 spans 16 residues.

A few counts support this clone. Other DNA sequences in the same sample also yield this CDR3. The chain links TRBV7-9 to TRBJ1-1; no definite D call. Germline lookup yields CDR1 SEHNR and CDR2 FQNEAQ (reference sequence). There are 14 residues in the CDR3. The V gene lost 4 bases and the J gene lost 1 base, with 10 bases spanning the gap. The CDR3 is CASSSLTENTEAFF. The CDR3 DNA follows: TGTGCCAGCAGCTCACTTACGGAGAACACTGAAGCTTTCTTT.

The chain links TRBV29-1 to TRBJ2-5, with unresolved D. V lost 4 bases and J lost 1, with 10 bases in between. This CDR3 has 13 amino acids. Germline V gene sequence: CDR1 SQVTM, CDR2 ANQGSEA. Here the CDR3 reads CSVVGGFQETQYF. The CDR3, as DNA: TGCAGCGTTGTTGGTGGATTCCAAGAGACCCAGTACTTC.

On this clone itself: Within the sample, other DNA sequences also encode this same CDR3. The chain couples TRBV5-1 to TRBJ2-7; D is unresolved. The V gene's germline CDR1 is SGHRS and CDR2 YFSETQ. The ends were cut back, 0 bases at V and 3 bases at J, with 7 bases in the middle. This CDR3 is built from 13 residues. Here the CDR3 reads CASSLVGDYEQYF. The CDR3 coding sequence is TGCGCCAGCAGCTTGGTTGGCGACTACGAGCAGTACTTC. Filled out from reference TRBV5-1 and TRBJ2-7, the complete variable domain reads KAGVTQTPRYLIKTRGQQVTLSCSPISGHRSVSWYQQTPGQGLQFLFEYFSETQRNKGNFPGRFSGRQFSNSRSEMNVSTLELGDSALYLCASSLVGDYEQYFGPGTRLTVT.

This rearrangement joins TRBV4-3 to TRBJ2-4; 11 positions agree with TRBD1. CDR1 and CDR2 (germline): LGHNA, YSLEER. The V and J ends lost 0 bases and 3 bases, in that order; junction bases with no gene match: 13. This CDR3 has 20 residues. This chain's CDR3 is CASSQEAHTGQGDVKNIQYF. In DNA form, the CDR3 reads TGCGCCAGCAGCCAAGAGGCCCATACGGGACAGGGGGATGTCAAAAACATTCAGTACTTC.

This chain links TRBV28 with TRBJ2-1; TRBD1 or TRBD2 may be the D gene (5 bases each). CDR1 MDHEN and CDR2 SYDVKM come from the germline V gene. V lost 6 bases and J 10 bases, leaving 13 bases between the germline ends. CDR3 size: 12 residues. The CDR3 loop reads CASSIRGLEQFF. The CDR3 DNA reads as TGTGCCAGCAGCATACGGGGCCTCGAGCAGTTCTTC.

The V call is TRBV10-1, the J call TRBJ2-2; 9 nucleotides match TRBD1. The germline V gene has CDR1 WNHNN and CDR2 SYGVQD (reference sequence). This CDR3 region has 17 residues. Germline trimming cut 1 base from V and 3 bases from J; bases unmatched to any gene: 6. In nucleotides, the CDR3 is TGCGCCAGCAGTGAGTTAGGAGGGACAGGGTACACCGGGGAGCTGTTTTTT. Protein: CASSELGGTGYTGELFF.

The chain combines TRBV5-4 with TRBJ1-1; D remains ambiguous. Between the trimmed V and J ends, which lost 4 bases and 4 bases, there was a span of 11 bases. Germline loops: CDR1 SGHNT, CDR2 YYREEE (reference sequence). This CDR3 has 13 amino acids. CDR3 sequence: CASSPRTGTEAFF. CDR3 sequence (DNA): TGTGCCAGCAGCCCGCGGACCGGCACTGAAGCTTTCTTT.

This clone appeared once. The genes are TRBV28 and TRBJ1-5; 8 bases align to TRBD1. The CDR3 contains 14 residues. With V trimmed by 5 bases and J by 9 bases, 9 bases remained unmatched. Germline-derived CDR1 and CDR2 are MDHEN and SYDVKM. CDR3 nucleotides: TGTGCCAGCAGTATAAGGACAGGGATGGGGCCCCAGCATTTT. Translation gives CASSIRTGMGPQHF.

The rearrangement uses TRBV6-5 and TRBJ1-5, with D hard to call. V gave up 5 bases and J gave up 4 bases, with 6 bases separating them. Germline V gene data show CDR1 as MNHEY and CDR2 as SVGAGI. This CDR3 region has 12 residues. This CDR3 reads CASSDGNQPQHF. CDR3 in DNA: TGTGCCAGCAGTGACGGTAATCAGCCCCAGCATTTT.

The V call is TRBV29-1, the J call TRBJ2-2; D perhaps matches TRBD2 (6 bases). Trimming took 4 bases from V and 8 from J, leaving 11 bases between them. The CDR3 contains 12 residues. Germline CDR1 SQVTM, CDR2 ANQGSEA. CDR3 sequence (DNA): TGCAGCGTTGTACTAGCAGGTGGGGAGCTGTTTTTT. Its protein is CSVVLAGGELFF.

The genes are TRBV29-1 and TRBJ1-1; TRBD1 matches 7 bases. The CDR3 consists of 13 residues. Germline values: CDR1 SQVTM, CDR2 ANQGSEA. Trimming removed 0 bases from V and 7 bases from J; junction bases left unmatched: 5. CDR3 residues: CSVEDGTAFEAFF. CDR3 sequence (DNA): TGCAGCGTTGAAGATGGGACAGCGTTTGAAGCTTTCTTT.

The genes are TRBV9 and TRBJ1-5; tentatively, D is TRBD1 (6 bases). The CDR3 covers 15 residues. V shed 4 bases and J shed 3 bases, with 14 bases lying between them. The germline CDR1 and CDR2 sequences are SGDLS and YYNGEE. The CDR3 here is CASSTRGQINQPQHF. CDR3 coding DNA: TGTGCCAGCAGCACCCGAGGACAGATCAATCAGCCCCAGCATTTT.